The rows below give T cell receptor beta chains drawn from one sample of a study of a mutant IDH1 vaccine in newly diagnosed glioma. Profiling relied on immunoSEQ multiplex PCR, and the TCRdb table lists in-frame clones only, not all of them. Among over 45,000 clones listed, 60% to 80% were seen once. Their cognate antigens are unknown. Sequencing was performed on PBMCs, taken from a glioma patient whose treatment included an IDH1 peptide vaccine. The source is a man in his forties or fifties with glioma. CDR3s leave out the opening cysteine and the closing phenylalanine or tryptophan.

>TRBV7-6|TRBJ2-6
ASSLARDSGANVLT
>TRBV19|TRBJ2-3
AVRRGTASTDTQY
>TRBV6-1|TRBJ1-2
ASRKTGSDGYT
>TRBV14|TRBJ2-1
ASRGGNEQF
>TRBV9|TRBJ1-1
ASSVDGSGYTEAF
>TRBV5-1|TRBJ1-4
ASSTSPGGEKLF
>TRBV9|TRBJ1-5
ASSLEGGQGQPQH
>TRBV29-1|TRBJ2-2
SVPAGGAVGTGELF
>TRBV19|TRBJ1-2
ASSPRQGSYT
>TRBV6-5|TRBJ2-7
ASSPPGLVYEQY
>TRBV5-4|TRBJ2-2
ASSGGRPNGELF
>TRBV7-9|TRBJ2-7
ASSPSGTGGYEQY
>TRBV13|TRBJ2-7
ASSLGRVYEQY
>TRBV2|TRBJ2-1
ASSEAEGIEQF
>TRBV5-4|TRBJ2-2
ASSLTGATGELF
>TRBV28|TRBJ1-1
ASRSNTEAF
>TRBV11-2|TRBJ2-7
ASSLGTGAQGYEQY
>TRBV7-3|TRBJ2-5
ASSLGRGPTQETQY
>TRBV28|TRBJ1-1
ASSLQGTEAF
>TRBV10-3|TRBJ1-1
AISERDSEAF
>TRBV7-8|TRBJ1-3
ASSVNRAPSGNTIY
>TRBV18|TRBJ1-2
ASSPDRGNYGYT
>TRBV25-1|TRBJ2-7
ASSFEGGAYEQY
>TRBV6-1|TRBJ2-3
ASSVSGGSTDTQY
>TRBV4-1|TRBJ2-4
ASSLGQENIQY
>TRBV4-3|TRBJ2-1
ASSQGVLLDEQF
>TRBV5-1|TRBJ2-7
ASSLGQDFYEQY
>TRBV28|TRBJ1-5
ASMLNSNQPQH
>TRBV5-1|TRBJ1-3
ASSIGTGASSGNTIY